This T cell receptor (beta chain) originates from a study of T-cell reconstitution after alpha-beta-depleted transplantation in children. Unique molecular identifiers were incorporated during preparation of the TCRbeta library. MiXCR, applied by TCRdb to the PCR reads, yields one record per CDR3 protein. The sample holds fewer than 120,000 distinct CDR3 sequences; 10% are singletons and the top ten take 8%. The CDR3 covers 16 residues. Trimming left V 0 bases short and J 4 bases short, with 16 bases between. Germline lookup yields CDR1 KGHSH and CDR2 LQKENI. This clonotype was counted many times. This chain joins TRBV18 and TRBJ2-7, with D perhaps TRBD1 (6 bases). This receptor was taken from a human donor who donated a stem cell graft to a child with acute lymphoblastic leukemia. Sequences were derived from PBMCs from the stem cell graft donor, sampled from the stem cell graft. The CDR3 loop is CASSPPAQTGNYEQYF. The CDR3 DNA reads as TGTGCCAGCTCACCACCGGCTCAGACAGGAAATTACGAGCAGTACTTC.